Listed below are T cell receptor beta chains from one sample, sequenced in a study of T-cell memory formation after mild COVID-19. TCRdb recomputed calls from the 5' RACE reads with MiXCR, one row per CDR3 protein. This table has approximately 490,000 distinct CDR3 sequences, around 21% appearing once. Sequenced input: PBMCs or a T cell subset sorted from them (not recorded which). The receptors originated from an adult woman who had mild COVID-19 (a few samples of this study predate the infection). Cell type and time point are not known. Each CDR3 is given with its conserved first and last residue. A D gene is named only where the DNA matches it firmly. Expanded clones are given a class, and other clones once, few, many or no size at all.

DNA	CDR3	D	size	V	J
TGTGCCAGCAGCCCTCTTGTGTACACAGATACGCAGTATTTT	CASSPLVYTDTQYF	-	few	TRBV9	TRBJ2-3
TGTGCCTGGAGGAGGTTACAAGAGACCCAGTACTTC	CAWRRLQETQYF	-	-	TRBV30	TRBJ2-5
TGCGCCAGCAGCCAAGGGCAAGCGGGGGTGTCTCCCTACAATGAGCAGTTCTTC	CASSQGQAGVSPYNEQFF	TRBD2	-	TRBV4-1	TRBJ2-1
TGTGCCAGCAGTTGGAGGGAGAACACAGATACGCAGTATTTT	CASSWRENTDTQYF	-	-	TRBV12-3/TRBV12-4	TRBJ2-3
TGTGCCAGCAGCTTACCGGGATTCACCGGGGAGCTGTTTTTT	CASSLPGFTGELFF	-	-	TRBV7-9	TRBJ2-2
TGCAGCGTTGGACAGCTCAACACTGAAGCTTTCTTT	CSVGQLNTEAFF	-	-	TRBV29-1	TRBJ1-1
TGTGCCAGCATGGTTCTAGTGAACACTGAAGCTTTCTTT	CASMVLVNTEAFF	-	-	TRBV2	TRBJ1-1
TGTGCCTGGGAAGGGCGGGAGGCCACGATACGGCAAGAGACCCAGTACTTC	CAWEGREATIRQETQYF	TRBD2	-	TRBV30	TRBJ2-5
TGTGCCTCTATTCTCGGGGACAACGCGAACACCGGGGAGCTGTTTTTT	CASILGDNANTGELFF	-	few	TRBV12-3/TRBV12-4	TRBJ2-2
TGCAGTGCTAGTGGGAGTAGCACAGATACGCAGTATTTT	CSASGSSTDTQYF	-	-	TRBV20-1	TRBJ2-3
TGTGCCAGCAGCCAACATGGGACTAGCGAGGGGGATGAGCAGTTCTTC	CASSQHGTSEGDEQFF	TRBD2	-	TRBV4-2	TRBJ2-1
TGTGCCAGCAGCCCAGGGCTAGCGGGGGCATCCCAGTACTTC	CASSPGLAGASQYF	TRBD2	-	TRBV7-9	TRBJ2-7
TGTGCCAGCAGCAGGGACAGGGGGCAGTCGGAGACCCAGTACTTC	CASSRDRGQSETQYF	TRBD1	-	TRBV7-2	TRBJ2-5
TGCGCCAGCAGCTTGGGGATAGACAGGGCTGACCGAGAGACCCAGTACTTC	CASSLGIDRADRETQYF	TRBD1	-	TRBV5-1	TRBJ2-5
TGTGCCATCAGTGAAGAAGCGGGGCAAGAGACCCAGTACTTC	CAISEEAGQETQYF	TRBD2	-	TRBV10-3	TRBJ2-5
TGTGCCAGCAGGCCAGACAGGGATCACGAGCAGTACTTC	CASRPDRDHEQYF	TRBD1	-	TRBV7-9	TRBJ2-7
TGTGCCAGCAGCTTAATTCCGGGACGGGACTTCTATGGCTACACCTTC	CASSLIPGRDFYGYTF	-	few	TRBV7-3	TRBJ1-2
TGTGCCAGCAGCGAAGGGGGGTCGCGGGAGGGCCATTTGTGTGAGCAGTTCTTC	CASSEGGSREGHLCEQFF	TRBD2	-	TRBV7-8	TRBJ2-1
TGTGCCAGCAGCTTAGGAGCGGGGCGAGGAGATACGCAGTATTTT	CASSLGAGRGDTQYF	TRBD2	few	TRBV7-2	TRBJ2-3
TGTGCCAGCAGCCCATGGGACAGGGATTCACCCCTCCACTTT	CASSPWDRDSPLHF	TRBD1	few	TRBV5-6	TRBJ1-6